The clone carrying this TCR beta chain was observed a few times. Its antigen is not known. This sample is part of a study of blood T cells in healthy people across ages. Study-wide points: Estimated diversity, derived from one million T cells, was regarded as an underestimate.

The CDR3 extends over 14 amino acids. V was pared by 4 bases and J by 1 base, with 8 bases between. CDR1 and CDR2 from the germline V gene are LGHNA and YNFKEQ. Per individual sample, total RNA of at least 6 micrograms was extracted. Then a second PCR, running about 6 to 12 cycles, was carried out with a sample-barcoded 5' primer and a J-beta primer mix. Via MiXCR, TCRdb re-called the 5' RACE reads, giving one row per CDR3 protein. The table has about 730,000 distinct CDR3 sequences, about 40% seen once. The TCR was taken from a woman aged 55-69 years in good health. Sequencing used blood. The V call is TRBV4-2, the J call TRBJ2-4; D unresolved. CDR3 sequence: CASSPRAAKNIQYF. CDR3 coding DNA: TGTGCCAGCAGCCCCCGGGCCGCCAAAAACATTCAGTACTTC.